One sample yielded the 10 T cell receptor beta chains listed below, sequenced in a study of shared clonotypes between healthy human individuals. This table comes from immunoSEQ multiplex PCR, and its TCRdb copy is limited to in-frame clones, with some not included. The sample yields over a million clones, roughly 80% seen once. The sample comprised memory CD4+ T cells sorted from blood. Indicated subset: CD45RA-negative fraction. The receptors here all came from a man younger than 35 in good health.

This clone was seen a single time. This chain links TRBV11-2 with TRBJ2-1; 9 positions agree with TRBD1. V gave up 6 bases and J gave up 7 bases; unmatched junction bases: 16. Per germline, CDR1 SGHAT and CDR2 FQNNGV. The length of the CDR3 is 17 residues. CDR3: CASSNCLGTGCSNEQFF. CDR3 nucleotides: TGTGCCAGCAGTAACTGTCTCGGGACAGGGTGTTCGAATGAGCAGTTCTTC.

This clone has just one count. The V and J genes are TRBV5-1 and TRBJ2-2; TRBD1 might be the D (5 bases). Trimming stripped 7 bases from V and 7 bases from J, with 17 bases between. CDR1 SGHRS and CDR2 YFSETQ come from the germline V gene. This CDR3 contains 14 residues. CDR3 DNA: TGCGCCAGCTCACAGGACCAAAGACTCGGGGAGCTGTTTTTT. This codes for CASSQDQRLGELFF.

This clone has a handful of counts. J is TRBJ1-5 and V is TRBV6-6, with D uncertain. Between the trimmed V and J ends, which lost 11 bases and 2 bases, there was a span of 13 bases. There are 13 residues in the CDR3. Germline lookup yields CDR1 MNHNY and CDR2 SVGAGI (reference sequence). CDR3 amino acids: CAGQEEGNQPQHF. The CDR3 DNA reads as TGTGCCGGCCAGGAAGAAGGCAATCAGCCCCAGCATTTT.

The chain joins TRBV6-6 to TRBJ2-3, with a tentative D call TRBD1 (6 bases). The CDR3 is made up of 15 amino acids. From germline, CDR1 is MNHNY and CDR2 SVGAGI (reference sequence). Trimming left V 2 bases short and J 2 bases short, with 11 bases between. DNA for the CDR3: TGTGCCAGCAGTTACCCGGGACAAATCACAGATACGCAGTATTTT. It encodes CASSYPGQITDTQYF.

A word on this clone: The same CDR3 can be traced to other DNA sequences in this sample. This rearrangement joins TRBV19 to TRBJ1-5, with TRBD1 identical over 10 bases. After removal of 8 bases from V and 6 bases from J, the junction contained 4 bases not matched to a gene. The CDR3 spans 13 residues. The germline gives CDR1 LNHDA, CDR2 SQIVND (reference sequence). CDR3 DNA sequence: TGTGCCAGTTGGGACAGGGGCGGTCAGCCCCAGCATTTT. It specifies CASWDRGGQPQHF.

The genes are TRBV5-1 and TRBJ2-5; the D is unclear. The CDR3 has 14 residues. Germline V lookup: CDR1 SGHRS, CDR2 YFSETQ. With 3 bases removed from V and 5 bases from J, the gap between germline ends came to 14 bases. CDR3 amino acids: CASSSRFGGETQYF. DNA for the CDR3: TGCGCCAGCAGCTCAAGGTTTGGTGGGGAGACCCAGTACTTC.

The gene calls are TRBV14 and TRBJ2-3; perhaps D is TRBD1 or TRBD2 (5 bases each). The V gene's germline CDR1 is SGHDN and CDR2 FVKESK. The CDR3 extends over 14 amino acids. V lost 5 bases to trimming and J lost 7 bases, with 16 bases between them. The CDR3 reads CASSAGTAYNTQYF. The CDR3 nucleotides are TGTGCCAGCAGCGCCGGGACCGCATATAATACGCAGTATTTT.

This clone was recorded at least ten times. CDR3 bases: TGTGCCAGCAGCCCAGACTTAGCTAACACTGAAGCTTTCTTT. Translation gives CASSPDLANTEAFF. This chain connects TRBV7-9 to TRBJ1-1; D unclear. The CDR3 length is 14 residues. From germline, CDR1 is SEHNR and CDR2 FQNEAQ (reference sequence). Trimming cost V 5 bases and J 2 bases, with 12 bases left between them.

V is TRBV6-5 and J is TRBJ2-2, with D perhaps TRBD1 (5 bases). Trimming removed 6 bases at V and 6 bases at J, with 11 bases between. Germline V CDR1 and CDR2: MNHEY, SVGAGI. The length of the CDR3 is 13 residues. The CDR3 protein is CASSRRAAGELFF. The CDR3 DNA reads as TGTGCCAGCAGCCGCAGGGCAGCCGGGGAGCTGTTTTTT.

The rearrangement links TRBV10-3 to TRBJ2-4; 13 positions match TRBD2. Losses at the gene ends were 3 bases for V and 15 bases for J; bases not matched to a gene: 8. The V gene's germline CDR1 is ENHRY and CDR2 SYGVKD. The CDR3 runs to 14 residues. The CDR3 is CAISDHGLAGEAYF. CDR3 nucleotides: TGTGCCATCAGTGACCACGGACTAGCGGGAGAGGCGTACTTC.